This T cell receptor (beta chain) was found in a study of spatial heterogeneity in lung cancer (dated by TCRdb to the late 2010s). Study-wide context: Beta-chain transcripts were consistently detected in greater numbers than alpha-chain transcripts, which likely reflected higher beta-chain transcript abundance. TCR alpha and beta repertoires were quantitatively compared across multiple tumor regions, matched nontumor lung and blood in non-small cell lung cancer. At surgery, over 200 tumor regions, roughly 62 matched nontumor lung samples and 56 PBMC samples were TCR-sequenced for both alpha and beta chains. In the raw uncorrected reads, each unique combination of TCR and UMI appeared more than ten times on average. The study linked features of the TCR repertoire to counts of nonsynonymous mutations, which were determined by whole-exome sequencing of tumor tissue.

On this clonotype: Its recognized antigen is unknown. No qualities accompany the bases; no much larger clone lies one base away.

Here is what the overall study found, with its caveats: Confirming at a functional level the hypothesis that regional TCRs recognize regional mutations was considered to require additional single-cell paired TCR alpha and beta sequencing. Ubiquitous expanded tumor TCRs were found in blood more often at tumor resection than at routine follow-up.

Germline trimming amounts to 5 bases on V and 3 bases on J, with 2 as the count of junction bases outside the gene matches. From the cysteine up to the phenylalanine, the CDR3 has a length of 15 residues. The only DNA kept is the CDR3, 45 bases in frame from the first base. Library construction relied on 5' RACE. The listed sequencing device is NextSeq 500. To allow correction of PCR and sequencing errors, the TCR library protocol tagged every TCR cDNA molecule with a unique molecular identifier. From the authors' description of their analysis: Decombinator tools were used for TCR identification, UMI-based error correction and CDR3 extraction. TCRs above a frequency of 2 per 1,000, corresponding to the top 1% of the tumor frequency distribution, were defined as expanded. Each repertoire was subsampled 100 times to 5,000 TCRs, after which Renyi diversity was computed with the R vegan package. CDR3 similarity networks were built from amino acid triplet string-kernel similarity, connecting CDR3s with pairwise similarity above 0.82. The public reads were quality trimmed at Q25 with fastp and then assembled into clones with MiXCR by TCRdb, keeping productive beta chains. Under each unique CDR3 protein, matching rows form one entry showing the most common genes and DNA. The V and J calls and clone size come from TCRdb's table, not from the authors' own analysis. The sample table contains about 92,000 distinct CDR3 sequences; only one count was recorded for less than 15% of them. The top ten hold roughly two fifths of the sample.

What the time point label conveys for this sample: sample taken at primary tumor resection. For TCR sequencing, whole RNA was extracted from tumor and nontumor lung tissue, or from cryopreserved PBMC samples, and no cell sorting was done. Samples were obtained from 65 to 90 patients with early-stage, untreated non-small cell lung cancer from the lung TRACERx cohort. Only patients with enough RNA available from two or more tumor regions were chosen for TCR sequencing. Sequencing used PBMCs, obtained at surgery. The source is a male donor with early-stage non-small cell lung cancer. The rearrangement joined TRBV12-3 or TRBV12-4 to TRBJ2-2, and TRBD1 aligns with 11 junction nucleotides. The CDR3 here reads CASSTGQGDTGELFF. The nucleotides read TGTGCCAGCAGTACGGGACAGGGGGACACCGGGGAGCTGTTTTTT.